This T cell receptor beta chain was identified in a study of spatial heterogeneity in lung cancer. Study summary: The donors comprised about 70 untreated early-stage non-small cell lung cancer patients. Consistently, beta-chain sequences turned up in larger numbers than alpha-chain sequences did.

This clonotype was observed at least ten times. The V and J ends lost 3 bases and 2 bases respectively, with 21 bases between them. Germline loops: CDR1 SQVTM, CDR2 ANQGSEA. The CDR3 is 17 residues long. The time point here: blood at routine non-recurrence follow-up after resection. TCRdb redid the calling of the 5' RACE reads with MiXCR, one entry per CDR3 protein. The data show approximately 30,000 distinct CDR3 sequences, more than 9% seen once. This receptor was taken from a female donor with early-stage non-small cell lung cancer. Sequences were derived from PBMCs, sampled at follow-up. The chain couples TRBV29-1 to TRBJ2-3; D possibly corresponds to TRBD1 (6 bases). For the CDR3, the DNA is TGCAGCGTTGAGGGGACCACAGGGTTGGTTTCCACAGATACGCAGTATTTT. Translation gives CSVEGTTGLVSTDTQYF.